The clone carrying this T cell receptor (beta chain) came up once. The data originate from a study of cytomegalovirus exposure and HLA in healthy donors. Trimming cost V 3 bases and J 1 base; bases outside gene matches: 2. CDR1 is SGHAT and CDR2 is FQDESV in the germline V gene (reference sequence). The CDR3 has 15 residues. With 60 Vbeta and 13 Jbeta primers, the PCR was carried out. Libraries were prepared by immunoSEQ multiplex PCR; TCRdb keeps only in-frame clonotypes and omits some of them. In the table there are about 120,000 clones, about 76% of which are singletons. The rearrangement uses TRBV11-1 and TRBJ2-3, with 9 bases lining up with TRBD2. The sequence derives from a man aged 60-69 years in good health and CMV-seropositive. The sample taken for sequencing was PBMCs. The CDR3 region is CASSLTSGRTDTQYF. DNA for the CDR3: TGTGCCAGCAGCTTGACTAGCGGACGCACAGATACGCAGTATTTT.